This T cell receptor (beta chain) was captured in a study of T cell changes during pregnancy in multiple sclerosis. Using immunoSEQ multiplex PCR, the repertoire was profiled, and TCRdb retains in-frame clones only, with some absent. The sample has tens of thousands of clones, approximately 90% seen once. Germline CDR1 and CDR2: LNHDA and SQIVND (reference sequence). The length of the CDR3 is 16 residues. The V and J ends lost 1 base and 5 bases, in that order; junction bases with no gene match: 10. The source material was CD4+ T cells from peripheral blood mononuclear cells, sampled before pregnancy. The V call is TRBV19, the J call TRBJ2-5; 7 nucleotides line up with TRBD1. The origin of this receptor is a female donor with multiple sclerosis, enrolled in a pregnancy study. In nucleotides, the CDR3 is TGTGCCAGTAGTATAGCGCCAACAGGGGTAGGGGAGACCCAGTACTTC. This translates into CASSIAPTGVGETQYF.